These 22 T cell receptor beta chains were all obtained from the same sample, sequenced in a study of graft-versus-host responses after intestinal transplantation. Libraries were prepared by immunoSEQ multiplex PCR; TCRdb keeps only in-frame clonotypes and omits some of them. The sample includes approximately 18,000 clones, around 77% of them seen just once. Intraepithelial and lamina propria lymphocytes were isolated from graft specimens. This specimen was ileum tissue, taken roughly 460 days after intestinal transplant. The receptors derive from a human patient who received an intestinal transplant, so some T cells may come from the graft donor.

The table lists this clone with a count of one. The chain employs TRBV21-1 and TRBJ2-7; TRBD2 is the table's D call and was not checked against the DNA. TRBV21-1 is termed a pseudogene. This CDR3 contains 14 residues. The CDR3 DNA is TGTGCCAGCAGCAAAGCCGTGGAAGCGGACGAGCAGTACTTC. It codes for CASSKAVEADEQYF.

The chain is built from TRBV19 and TRBJ1-6, with unresolved D. The germline V gene encodes CDR1 LNHDA and CDR2 SQIVND (reference sequence). Trimming cost V 5 bases and J 7 bases, with 9 bases left between them. The CDR3 length is 13 residues. CDR3 coding DNA: TGTGCCAGTAGTTGGCTGGGGAATTCACCCCTCCACTTT. As protein: CASSWLGNSPLHF.

The chain joins TRBV10-3 to TRBJ1-1, with D unclear. This CDR3 contains 13 residues. With 3 bases removed from V and 4 bases from J, the gap between germline ends came to 9 bases. Germline loops: CDR1 ENHRY, CDR2 SYGVKD. The CDR3 region is CAISEWAGTEAFF. CDR3 DNA: TGTGCCATCAGTGAATGGGCTGGCACTGAAGCTTTCTTT.

The chain recombines TRBV27 with TRBJ1-1, with TRBD1 as a possible D gene (5 bases). V was pared by 3 bases and J by 6 bases, with 20 bases between. Germline V CDR1 and CDR2: MNHEY, SMNVEV (reference sequence). This CDR3 region has 16 residues. CDR3 DNA sequence: TGTGCCAGCAGTTTGTCGTCAGGGTGGGAGTGGGCTGAAGCTTTCTTT. This translates into CASSLSSGWEWAEAFF.

The chain has TRBV5-5 and TRBJ1-5; 7 bases match TRBD1. This CDR3 contains 15 residues. With V trimmed by 4 bases and J by 0 bases, 4 bases remained unmatched. Germline V gene sequence: CDR1 SGHKS, CDR2 YYEKEE (reference sequence). The CDR3 protein is CASSPTGTSNQPQHF. The DNA for the CDR3 is TGTGCCAGCAGCCCGACAGGGACTAGCAATCAGCCCCAGCATTTT.

This clone showed up just a few times. The V gene is TRBV6-1, the J gene TRBJ2-2, with 8 nucleotides matching TRBD1. The CDR3 is made up of 14 amino acids. Germline lookup yields CDR1 MNHNS and CDR2 SASEGT. J gave up 6 bases and V 6 bases, and 6 bases lay outside the gene matches. CDR3 protein: CASSTGGEAGELFF. CDR3 bases: TGTGCCAGCAGCACAGGGGGAGAGGCCGGGGAGCTGTTTTTT.

The chain links TRBV5-1 to TRBJ2-7; 7 nucleotides line up with TRBD1. CDR1 and CDR2 (germline): SGHRS, YFSETQ. V lost 4 bases to trimming and J lost 2 bases; unmatched junction nucleotides: 6. The CDR3 has 14 residues. The CDR3: CASSETGFPYEQYF. CDR3 DNA: TGCGCCAGCAGCGAGACAGGGTTTCCCTACGAGCAGTACTTC.

Concerning this clone itself: One end of the junction is discordant with germline, which a read error may explain. The chain is built from TRBV7-7 and TRBJ2-1; TRBD1 matches at 9 bases. The germline V gene encodes CDR1 SSHAT and CDR2 FNYEAQ (reference sequence). The CDR3 runs 16 residues. This chain's CDR3 is CASSLGPNRQGGEQFF. CDR3 nucleotide sequence: TGTGCTAGCAGCTTAGGCCCCAACCGACAGGGGGGTGAGCAGTTCTTC.

The V gene is TRBV6-4, the J gene TRBJ2-3, with 7 bases matching TRBD1. The ends lost 0 bases at V and 1 base at J; junction bases unmatched: 1. This CDR3 has 15 amino acids. Germline assignment: CDR1 MRHNA and CDR2 SNTAGT. The CDR3 loop reads CASSDSGTGTDTQYF. The CDR3 region has the DNA TGTGCCAGCAGTGACTCCGGGACAGGCACAGATACGCAGTATTTT.

The chain links TRBV6-5 to TRBJ2-5; 8 nucleotides match TRBD1. The J call may be incorrect, as the DNA end agrees better with TRBJ2-7. CDR3 length: 12 residues. The germline V gene encodes CDR1 MNHEY and CDR2 SVGAGI. The CDR3 loop is CASGQGDYEQYF. CDR3 coding DNA: TGTGCCAGCGGACAGGGAGACTACGAGCAGTACTTC.

The genes are TRBV29-1 and TRBJ2-1; 10 nucleotides line up with TRBD2. Per germline, CDR1 SQVTM and CDR2 ANQGSEA. With V trimmed by 3 bases and J by 9 bases, 5 bases remained unmatched. The CDR3 contains 13 residues. The CDR3 loop reads CSVEGTSESEQFF. In DNA form, the CDR3 reads TGCAGCGTTGAGGGGACTAGCGAGAGTGAGCAGTTCTTC.

The chain employs TRBV6-5 and TRBJ2-7, with 8 bases identical to TRBD2. V was clipped by 2 bases and J by 6 bases; unmatched bases: 0. The germline CDR1 and CDR2 sequences are MNHEY and SVGAGI. The CDR3 totals 12 residues. The CDR3 nucleotides are TGTGCCAGCAGTTACAGCGGGAGCGAGCAGTACTTC. This gives the protein CASSYSGSEQYF.

Notes on this clone: A junction boundary mismatches the germline segment, possibly from a read error. The rearrangement links TRBV6-1 to TRBJ2-1; 9 bases fit TRBD2. The CDR3 totals 15 residues. Germline CDR1 is MNHNS and CDR2 is SASEGT. CDR3 loop: CASREAGGSYNEQFF. Written as DNA, the CDR3 is TGTGCCAGCAGAGAAGCGGGGGGCTCCTACAATGAGCAGTTCTTC.

The chain has TRBV7-9 and TRBJ2-1; TRBD2 matches at 9 bases. Losses at the gene ends were 1 base for V and 9 bases for J; bases not matched to a gene: 4. CDR3 size: 14 residues. Germline lookup yields CDR1 SEHNR and CDR2 FQNEAQ (reference sequence). CDR3: CASSLGAGGREQFF. The DNA for the CDR3 is TGTGCCAGCAGCTTAGGTGCGGGGGGGCGTGAGCAGTTCTTC.

This chain joins TRBV28 and TRBJ1-4; D possibly corresponds to TRBD1 (5 bases). This CDR3 contains 13 residues. V gave up 5 bases and J gave up 8 bases, with 12 bases separating them. Per the germline V gene, CDR1 is MDHEN and CDR2 is SYDVKM. The CDR3 protein is CASSRQLREKLFF. CDR3 sequence (DNA): TGTGCCAGCAGTCGACAGCTTAGGGAAAAACTGTTTTTT.

The chain carries TRBV4-1 and TRBJ2-7, with no clear D. The CDR3 spans 17 residues. Between the trimmed V and J ends, which lost 0 bases and 3 bases, there was a span of 18 bases. Germline V gene sequence: CDR1 MGHRA, CDR2 YSYEKL. Here the CDR3 DNA reads TGCGCCAGCAGCCAAGAGTTGGAGAACAGCTGGGGCTACGAGCAGTACTTC. This gives the protein CASSQELENSWGYEQYF.

The chain couples TRBV28 to TRBJ1-5; no reliable D call. Germline V CDR1 and CDR2: MDHEN, SYDVKM. This CDR3 comprises 15 residues. The V and J ends lost 2 bases and 4 bases respectively, with 12 bases between them. The chain's CDR3 is CASSLGGSRNQPQHF. DNA for the CDR3: TGTGCCAGCAGTTTAGGCGGTTCACGAAATCAGCCCCAGCATTTT. Complete variable domain (other parts from reference TRBV28 and TRBJ1-5): DVKVTQSSRYLVKRTGEKVFLECVQDMDHENMFWYRQDPGLGLRLIYFSYDVKMKEKGDIPEGYSVSREKKERFSLILESASTNQTSMYLCASSLGGSRNQPQHFGDGTRLSIL.

V and J are TRBV6-1 and TRBJ1-6, with 8 bases aligning to TRBD1. Germline values: CDR1 MNHNS, CDR2 SASEGT. After removal of 8 bases from V and 10 bases from J, the junction contained 10 bases not matched to a gene. The CDR3 length is 14 residues. This CDR3 reads CASGTGQEESPLHF. The CDR3 DNA follows: TGTGCCAGCGGAACGGGACAGGAGGAGTCACCCCTCCACTTT.

The CDR3 nucleotides read TGCAGCGGAGGGTCCGAGTCTTATGGCTACACCTTC. Translated, it gives CSGGSESYGYTF. The V gene is TRBV29-1, the J gene TRBJ1-2; D not resolved. Per germline, CDR1 SQVTM and CDR2 ANQGSEA. Trimming shortened V by 7 bases and J by 5 bases, and 14 bases separated the two germline ends. The CDR3 spans 12 residues.

V is TRBV9 and J is TRBJ2-2; D gene ambiguous. The CDR3 runs to 15 residues. From germline, CDR1 is SGDLS and CDR2 YYNGEE. V was shortened by 0 bases and J by 0 bases, with 6 bases between the two germline ends. The CDR3 DNA follows: TGTGCCAGCAGCGTAGGGGCTGCGAACACCGGGGAGCTGTTTTTT. Protein sequence: CASSVGAANTGELFF.

The chain uses TRBV10-3 and TRBJ2-7; 8 bases match TRBD2. This CDR3 is built from 13 residues. V dropped 8 bases and J dropped 5; count of bases not matched to a gene: 8. Germline CDR1 ENHRY, CDR2 SYGVKD. Here the CDR3 reads CAIAPAGDNEQYF. The CDR3 bases are TGTGCCATCGCTCCAGCGGGGGACAACGAGCAGTACTTC.

This chain connects TRBV7-3 to TRBJ2-3; D may match TRBD1 or TRBD2 (5 bases each). Germline V lookup: CDR1 SGHTA, CDR2 FQGTGA. The CDR3 has 14 amino acids. V was clipped by 3 bases and J by 6 bases, with 13 bases between them. As DNA, the CDR3 is TGTGCCAGCAGCTTCGTGGGACCGCAGGATACGCAGTATTTT. Translated: CASSFVGPQDTQYF.